This section outlines one TCR beta chain sequence together with its context. Its antigen is unknown. This record comes from a study of T cells expressing NK-cell markers (dated by TCRdb to 2019 to 2021). Study-wide context: TCR beta-chain repertoires were profiled in sorted CD3+CD56+NKG2C+, CD3+CD56+NKG2C- and CD3+CD56-NKG2C+ T-cell subsets from eight donors. Of the eight sequenced donors, seven were found to be HCMV-seropositive and one was found to be HCMV-seronegative. All eight donors whose samples were sequenced were randomly selected healthy volunteers, three of them men and five women. Sequencing of the libraries produced 2 x 150 bp reads on Illumina HiSeq 2000/2500, MiSeq or NextSeq. The full study reports these points: In over five donors, the dominant CD3+CD56+NKG2C+ clonotypes were among the top 10 CD8+ clonotypes and accounted for about 1.0-7.0% of CD8+ T cells. Those dominant clonotypes were again the most abundant among CD3+CD56-NKG2C+ cells in several donors, at about 28.3-65%. Whether the expanded NKG2C-expressing T cell clones were specific for HCMV antigens was left unclear.

The CDR3 has 14 amino acids, counting the end cysteine and phenylalanine. No DNA sequence is on record. CDR1 DFQATT and CDR2 SNEGSKA are derived from the germline V gene (reference sequence). For sequencing, an Illumina HiSeq 2000 was employed. TCR beta cDNA libraries were prepared using 5'RACE template switching, which introduced a universal primer site and unique molecular identifiers. cDNA synthesis was primed from the TCR beta constant segment, followed by two successive PCR amplification steps. The study's own analysis went as follows. Reads were demultiplexed and grouped by UMI with MIGEC, and clonotypes were assembled and quantified with MiTCR. Only TCR cDNA sequences supported by at least two reads were kept to exclude erroneous sequences. The tcR package was used for downstream repertoire analysis, with clonotypes matched between fractions based on CDR3 nucleotide sequence plus V segment. Antigen specificity was annotated against VDJdb with VDJmatch, allowing one amino acid substitution in CDR3. TCRdb reprocessed the reads, and each CDR3 protein sequence is entered once, without DNA. These V and J calls originate from TCRdb's pipeline instead of the authors' own analysis. The sample table gives 150,000 to 200,000 distinct CDR3 sequences. The top ten constitute approximately 18% of the sample.

To determine HCMV serostatus, a commercial ELISA kit was used to detect HCMV-specific IgG in serum. Peripheral blood mononuclear cells were isolated from blood by Ficoll density gradient centrifugation. This clonotype was obtained from a woman aged 18-70 years in good health. The source material was blood T cells: a sorted CD56 or NKG2C T cell subset, CD4+ or CD8+ T cells, or bulk PBMC T cells (not recorded which). The receptor chain draws on TRBV20-1 and TRBJ2-7; TCRdb proposes TRBD2, but this gene call is untestable without DNA. The CDR3 protein is CSARDWREWDEQYF.